This T cell receptor beta chain derives from a study of T-cell reconstitution after alpha-beta-depleted transplantation in children (dated by TCRdb to 2015 to 2016). Looking at the study overall: T-cell immune reconstitution after TCRalphabeta/CD19-depleted allogeneic hematopoietic cell transplantation in children was quantitatively tracked in the study by means of TCR repertoire profiling. General findings and caveats noted by the study authors: Hyperexpanded clone frequencies declined over subsequent months; after one year, T-cell counts and TCRbeta diversity were mostly attributed to newly produced T cells. In some patients, the high TCRbeta diversity seen at day 60 was put down to recipient T cells and intrathymic progenitors that had survived conditioning. The apparently early alphabetaT-cell count recovery about two months after transplant was reportedly dependent on only several hundred rapidly expanded clones derived from non-depleted graft cells.

Preparation of the library involved PCR. Sequencing used an Illumina HiSeq 2500. Molecular barcoding was employed in the preparation of TCR libraries, with unique molecular identifiers being used to normalize TCRbeta repertoire quantification. Through fastp at Q25 and MiXCR, TCRdb rebuilt clones from the public reads, retaining in-frame beta chains. Each entry merges the rows of one CDR3 protein and shows their most common DNA and genes. A total of a few hundred thousand distinct CDR3 sequences appear in this sample, 10% to 15% of them only once. About 2.2% of the sample goes to the ten largest clones. According to the study, the label for this sample's treatment or condition signals: allogeneic hematopoietic cell transplantation with graft depleted of TCRalphabeta T cells and CD19 B cells. Transplant recipients were children who received TCRalphabeta/CD19-depleted allogeneic hematopoietic cell grafts.

As encoded in the germline V gene, CDR1 is SGHDN while CDR2 is FVKESK. From the cysteine through the phenylalanine, the CDR3 covers 15 amino acids. CDR3 DNA is the only sequence kept; it has 45 bases, read in frame from the first base. Between the V and J ends, shortened by 0 bases and 4 bases respectively, the junction contains 12 bases. This clonotype appeared many times. Its antigen target is currently unknown. Qualities for individual bases were not recorded, and no much larger clone is one base off. Specimen: PBMCs, mostly from graft donor cells, collected 360 days after TCRalphabeta/CD19-depleted stem cell transplant. The source is a male patient younger than 18 who had a stem cell transplant for acute myeloid leukemia, so the T cells may come from the graft donor. The chain links TRBV14 with TRBJ2-5; the D gene remains uncertain. The nucleotide sequence reads TGTGCCAGCAGCCAAGATCGGGTCTCAGGAGAGACCCAGTACTTC. This gives the protein CASSQDRVSGETQYF.